Following are 23 T cell receptor beta chains from one sample sequenced in a study of blood T cell repertoires in COVID-19. Assay used: immunoSEQ multiplex PCR; TCRdb lists only in-frame clones, some missing. The top ten clones hold about 12% of a sample with some 120,000 clones, 80% to 90% of them seen once. The sequenced sample was peripheral blood. These receptors all stem from a human donor in a cohort sampled during active COVID-19.

The rearrangement uses TRBV19 and TRBJ2-6, with 8 bases lining up with TRBD2. V trimming: 7 bases; J trimming: 3 bases; junction bases outside the gene matches: 11. Germline CDR1 LNHDA, CDR2 SQIVND (reference sequence). There are 17 residues in the CDR3. The CDR3 protein is CASMDREGHFGANVLTF. DNA for the CDR3: TGTGCCAGTATGGACCGGGAGGGACACTTTGGGGCCAACGTCCTGACTTTC.

The V and J genes are TRBV4-1 and TRBJ1-5; the match to TRBD1 covers 8 bases. The V gene's germline CDR1 is MGHRA and CDR2 YSYEKL. CDR3 length: 17 amino acids. The ends lost 1 base at V and 10 bases at J; junction bases unmatched: 15. CDR3 residues: CASSQGPPGTGPEPQHF. The CDR3 DNA is TGCGCCAGCAGCCAAGGTCCTCCCGGGACAGGTCCGGAACCCCAGCATTTT.

V usage is TRBV10-3 and J usage is TRBJ2-3; TRBD2 aligns across 15 bases. The germline CDR1 and CDR2 sequences are ENHRY and SYGVKD. V lost 5 bases, J lost 3 bases, and 3 bases stayed unmatched. CDR3 size: 16 residues. The CDR3 sequence is CAISRTSGGETDTQYF. DNA for the CDR3: TGTGCCATCAGTCGGACTAGCGGGGGGGAAACAGATACGCAGTATTTT.

This chain joins TRBV4-3 and TRBJ2-7, with 9 positions matching TRBD1. V was clipped by 0 bases and J by 4 bases; unmatched bases: 10. The length of the CDR3 is 17 residues. In germline, CDR1 is LGHNA, CDR2 YSLEER. CDR3 sequence reads: CASSQDRIPGQGYEQYF. DNA for the CDR3: TGCGCCAGCAGCCAAGATCGCATACCGGGACAGGGTTACGAGCAGTACTTC.

The rearrangement uses TRBV27 and TRBJ1-1; D perhaps matches TRBD1 (6 bases). The germline V and J ends were trimmed by 6 bases and 1 base, with 15 bases remaining between them. Germline V gives CDR1 MNHEY, CDR2 SMNVEV (reference sequence). The length of the CDR3 is 15 residues. This chain's CDR3 is CASREARGTNTEAFF. The CDR3 nucleotides are TGTGCCAGCAGGGAAGCCAGGGGAACGAACACTGAAGCTTTCTTT.

The rearrangement links TRBV11-2 to TRBJ2-2; 11 positions agree with TRBD2. Trimming took 2 bases from V and 6 from J; bases not matched to a gene: 8. The CDR3 length is 17 residues. The germline gives CDR1 SGHAT, CDR2 FQNNGV. CDR3 in amino acids: CASSLRALTSGAGELFF. The CDR3 nucleotides read TGTGCCAGCAGCTTACGTGCCCTGACTAGCGGGGCCGGGGAGCTGTTTTTT.

The chain has TRBV6-1 and TRBJ1-5, with 8 positions matching TRBD1. V shed 3 bases and J 7 bases; nucleotides not matched to a gene: 8. CDR1 is MNHNS and CDR2 is SASEGT in the germline V gene. The CDR3 is 15 residues long. The CDR3 DNA reads TGTGCCAGCAGTGACCGGACAGGGAGGTACCAGCCCCAGCATTTT. Translating gives CASSDRTGRYQPQHF.

This clone was counted a single time. This chain connects TRBV27 to TRBJ2-5, with TRBD1 matching 8 bases. This CDR3 comprises 14 residues. V lost 3 bases and J lost 5; bases outside the gene matches: 5. CDR1 and CDR2 (germline): MNHEY, SMNVEV (reference sequence). DNA for the CDR3: TGTGCCAGCAGTTTCGGACAGGGTGGTGAGACCCAGTACTTC. It translates to CASSFGQGGETQYF.

The J gene is TRBJ2-7, the V gene TRBV5-4; 7 positions agree with TRBD1. In germline, CDR1 is SGHNT, CDR2 YYREEE (reference sequence). The CDR3 extends over 15 amino acids. With V trimmed by 0 bases and J by 5 bases, 8 bases remained unmatched. The CDR3 sequence: CASSLGGGLDNEQYF. The CDR3, as DNA: TGTGCCAGCAGCTTGGGAGGGGGCCTTGATAACGAGCAGTACTTC.

The chain is built from TRBV19 and TRBJ2-7, with a possible D match to TRBD2 (6 bases). CDR3 length: 15 amino acids. Germline lookup yields CDR1 LNHDA and CDR2 SQIVND (reference sequence). Trimming left V 6 bases short and J 0 bases short, with 15 bases between. The CDR3: CASRPRAGSSYEQYF. For the CDR3, the DNA is TGTGCCAGTAGGCCACGGGCGGGGAGCTCCTACGAGCAGTACTTC.

The chain is built from TRBV5-1 and TRBJ1-3; a weak D match, TRBD1 (6 bases). Germline V CDR1 and CDR2: SGHRS, YFSETQ. This CDR3 is built from 15 residues. Trimming removed 3 bases at V and 0 bases at J, with 10 bases between. This CDR3 reads CASSSGVISGNTIYF. Written as DNA, the CDR3 is TGCGCCAGCAGCTCAGGGGTCATCTCTGGAAACACCATATATTTT.

The J gene is TRBJ1-2, the V gene TRBV2; 12 nucleotides align to TRBD1. The CDR3 has 15 amino acids. The trim removed 6 bases at V and 4 bases at J, leaving 6 bases unmatched. CDR1 and CDR2 (germline): SNHLY, FYNNEI. The CDR3: CASSPGTGGLYGYTF. DNA of the CDR3: TGTGCCAGCAGCCCGGGGACAGGGGGCCTCTATGGCTACACCTTC. Full variable domain (rest looked up from reference TRBV2 and TRBJ1-2): EPEVTQTPSHQVTQMGQEVILRCVPISNHLYFYWYRQILGQKVEFLVSFYNNEISEKSEIFDDQFSVERPDGSNFTLKIRSTKLEDSAMYFCASSPGTGGLYGYTFGSGTRLTVV.

V and J are TRBV20-1 and TRBJ1-2, with 7 positions matching TRBD1. CDR3 length: 14 residues. Trimming cost V 3 bases and J 4 bases; bases outside gene matches: 8. Per the germline V gene, CDR1 is DFQATT and CDR2 is SNEGSKA (reference sequence). CDR3 sequence: CSASAPTGSYGYTF. The CDR3 region has the DNA TGCAGTGCTAGTGCCCCGACAGGGTCCTATGGCTACACCTTC.

The genes are TRBV3-1 (or the pseudogene TRBV3-2) and TRBJ1-1, with D possibly being TRBD1 (6 bases). This CDR3 is 15 amino acids long. CDR1 and CDR2 (germline): LGHDT, YNNKEL (reference sequence). Trimming took off 4 bases at V and 1 base at J, with 13 bases between the two ends. As DNA, the CDR3 is TGTGCCAGCAGCCCCATATCGACAGGGAACACTGAAGCTTTCTTT. Protein product: CASSPISTGNTEAFF.

This chain uses TRBV10-2 with TRBJ1-1, with D perhaps TRBD1 (6 bases). Germline V gene sequence: CDR1 WSHSY, CDR2 SAAADI. The germline V and J ends were trimmed by 7 bases and 3 bases, with 15 bases remaining between them. This CDR3 has 14 amino acids. DNA for the CDR3: TGCGCCAGCACAGAACAGGGTCTGGACACTGAAGCTTTCTTT. This encodes CASTEQGLDTEAFF.

V gene TRBV5-4 combines with J gene TRBJ2-1; 7 nucleotides align to TRBD2. J lost 2 bases, V lost 4 bases, and 3 bases had no gene match. The CDR3 has 14 amino acids. CDR1 is SGHNT, CDR2 YYREEE, per germline (reference sequence). In nucleotides, the CDR3 is TGTGCCAGCAGCGGGGGGGACGCCTACAATGAGCAGTTCTTC. Its translation: CASSGGDAYNEQFF.

The rearrangement uses TRBV28 and TRBJ2-7, with 8 nucleotides matching TRBD2. J gave up 6 bases and V 8 bases, and 9 bases lay outside the gene matches. Germline V gives CDR1 MDHEN, CDR2 SYDVKM. The CDR3 runs 13 residues. CDR3 nucleotide sequence: TGTGCCAGCGGCCTTCGGGGGGGAAGCGAGCAGTACTTC. It specifies CASGLRGGSEQYF.

The J gene is TRBJ1-5, the V gene TRBV19, with a possible D match to TRBD1 (5 bases). V lost 6 bases and J 5 bases, leaving 11 bases between the germline ends. Germline V gene data show CDR1 as LNHDA and CDR2 as SQIVND (reference sequence). The CDR3 consists of 13 residues. CDR3 loop: CASRSQGDQPQHF. CDR3 sequence (DNA): TGTGCCAGTAGGTCGCAGGGCGATCAGCCCCAGCATTTT. Looking up the rest from reference TRBV19 and TRBJ1-5 gives the full variable domain: DGGITQSPKYLFRKEGQNVTLSCEQNLNHDAMYWYRQDPGQGLRLIYYSQIVNDFQKGDIAEGYSVSREKKESFPLTVTSAQKNPTAFYLCASRSQGDQPQHFGDGTRLSIL.

The J gene is TRBJ1-6, the V gene TRBV18; D not resolved. In germline, CDR1 is KGHSH, CDR2 LQKENI. Trimming pared 1 base from V and 7 bases from J, leaving 11 bases between. The CDR3 spans 15 residues. CDR3 residues: CASSPLSLGNSPLHF. In DNA form, the CDR3 reads TGTGCCAGCTCACCACTTAGCCTTGGGAATTCACCCCTCCACTTT.

This clone appeared a few times. The chain links TRBV7-6 to TRBJ2-5, with no clear D. The V gene lost 1 base and the J gene lost 2 bases, with 8 bases spanning the gap. CDR3 size: 14 residues. Germline CDR1 reads SGHVS; CDR2 reads FNYEAQ. The DNA of the CDR3 is TGTGCCAGCAGCTTAGATCTCCTGCAAGAGACCCAGTACTTC. Translated, it gives CASSLDLLQETQYF.

V usage is TRBV9 and J usage is TRBJ1-2; 11 bases fit TRBD1. The CDR3 loop spans 17 amino acids. Germline V CDR1 and CDR2: SGDLS, YYNGEE. J was trimmed by 4 bases and V by 0 bases; bases with no gene match: 8. For the CDR3, the DNA is TGTGCCAGCAGCGTAGGGAACCGGGACAGGGGGTCCTATGGCTACACCTTC. Its translation is CASSVGNRDRGSYGYTF.

The rearrangement uses TRBV18 and TRBJ2-7; D is possibly TRBD1 (6 bases). This CDR3 has 11 amino acids. V lost 8 bases and J lost 5, with 10 bases in between. Germline CDR1 KGHSH, CDR2 LQKENI. CDR3 amino acids: CASPTGHEQYF. The CDR3 nucleotides read TGTGCCAGCCCTACAGGGCACGAGCAGTACTTC.

V usage is TRBV19 and J usage is TRBJ1-2; 9 nucleotides line up with TRBD1. The CDR3 covers 16 residues. V gave up 3 bases and J gave up 8 bases; unmatched junction bases: 13. CDR1 and CDR2 from the germline V gene are LNHDA and SQIVND (reference sequence). The CDR3 DNA sequence: TGTGCCAGTAGTATCCCCGGGACAGGGCGGTCGGGCGGCTACACCTTC. Amino acid sequence: CASSIPGTGRSGGYTF.